These 2 T cell receptor beta chains were sequenced from one sample in a study of CXCR3-negative and CXCR3-positive naive CD8 T cells. Study results and limitations: Naive cells with CXCR3 showed TRB CDR3s that were more hydrophobic than those in CXCR3-negative naive cells.

The libraries of TRB cDNA were constructed through 5' RACE using UMI labels. TCRdb reprocessed the 5' RACE reads and keeps a single row for each CDR3 protein, giving no DNA. This table holds around 63,000 distinct CDR3 sequences. Their antigens are not known. The specimen sequenced was naive CXCR3+ CD8+ T cells from blood. Noted subset: CD45RO-CCR7+CD27+CD95- naive CD8+ T cells expressing CXCR3 (TNR3+). The origin of the receptors is a human donor in good health. Some clones in this sample may be carry-over from other donors' samples.

The chain uses TRBV6-2 or TRBV6-3 and TRBJ2-3; TCRdb's D call, TRBD1, is unchecked because there is no DNA. Germline CDR1 and CDR2: MNHEY and SVGEGT. This CDR3 is built from 15 residues. This chain's CDR3 is CASSYLGTGPDTQYF.

J is TRBJ1-4 and V is TRBV7-6; the D call from TCRdb, TRBD1, cannot be confirmed without DNA. This CDR3 is 13 amino acids long. Germline V gene lookup returns CDR1 SGHVS and CDR2 FNYEAQ. This CDR3 reads CASSLTRDEKLFF.